The 18 T cell receptor beta chains below were found in one sample sequenced in a study of blood T cell repertoires in COVID-19. The method was immunoSEQ multiplex PCR; TCRdb's version includes in-frame clones alone and lacks a portion of them. The table has approximately 38,000 clones, 75% to 95% seen once. Sequencing was performed on peripheral blood. All receptors derive from a woman older than 75 with acute or convalescent COVID-19.

CDR3 bases: TGTGCCAGCAGGCAGGGAAGCTCTGGAAACACCATATATTTT. As protein: CASRQGSSGNTIYF. The chain recombines TRBV28 with TRBJ1-3, with D maybe TRBD1 (5 bases). V was shortened by 6 bases and J by 0 bases, with 9 bases between the two germline ends. The CDR3 runs to 14 residues. The germline V gene encodes CDR1 MDHEN and CDR2 SYDVKM.

This chain joins TRBV18 and TRBJ2-7, with a possible D match to TRBD2 (6 bases). Germline-derived CDR1 and CDR2 are KGHSH and LQKENI. The CDR3 sequence is 12 residues long. V shed 5 bases and J shed 6 bases, with 11 bases lying between them. The DNA of the CDR3 is TGTGCCAGCTCAGAACCGGGACTCGAGCAGTACTTC. This translates into CASSEPGLEQYF.

This clone is medium-sized (0.01 to 0.1%) by share. V gene TRBV9 combines with J gene TRBJ1-2; the D is unclear. CDR3 size: 11 residues. The V gene lost 3 bases and the J gene lost 7 bases, with 7 bases spanning the gap. The germline V gene encodes CDR1 SGDLS and CDR2 YYNGEE. CDR3 loop: CASSAPSGYTF. CDR3 in DNA: TGTGCCAGCAGCGCCCCTTCTGGCTACACCTTC.

CDR3 DNA sequence: TGTGCCAGTAGTCGACAGGGAGGCAATCAGCCCCAGCATTTT. The encoded protein is CASSRQGGNQPQHF. The chain joins TRBV19 to TRBJ1-5, with TRBD1 matching 7 bases. The CDR3 length is 14 residues. CDR1 is LNHDA and CDR2 is SQIVND in the germline V gene (reference sequence). Trimming removed 5 bases from V and 2 bases from J; junction bases left unmatched: 3.

This chain links TRBV11-2 with TRBJ1-3, with D perhaps TRBD1 (6 bases). There are 17 residues in the CDR3. Germline CDR1 reads SGHAT; CDR2 reads FQNNGV. The V and J ends lost 4 bases and 0 bases respectively, with 16 bases between them. CDR3 in amino acids: CASSSIGGDYSGNTIYF. The DNA for the CDR3 is TGTGCCAGCAGCTCAATAGGGGGGGACTACTCTGGAAACACCATATATTTT.

J is TRBJ2-4 and V is TRBV5-1, with 12 bases that match TRBD2. Germline V gene sequence: CDR1 SGHRS, CDR2 YFSETQ. This CDR3 has 16 residues. V dropped 5 bases and J dropped 7; count of bases not matched to a gene: 10. For the CDR3, the DNA is TGCGCCAGCAGACCGACTAGCGGGGGCCGGGGGAACATTCAGTACTTC. This sequence encodes CASRPTSGGRGNIQYF.

This clone showed up just once. CDR3 sequence: CASSLGLASGEQYF. CDR3 coding DNA: TGTGCCAGCAGCTTGGGACTAGCGTCGGGCGAGCAGTACTTC. The chain employs TRBV5-6 and TRBJ2-7, with TRBD2 matching 8 bases. J lost 6 bases, V lost 0 bases, and 5 bases had no gene match. This CDR3 contains 14 residues. Per germline, CDR1 SGHDT and CDR2 YYEEEE.

This clone was seen just once. The chain links TRBV15 to TRBJ2-5; no reliable D call. Trimming shortened V by 1 base and J by 1 base, and 7 bases separated the two germline ends. The CDR3 contains 14 residues. CDR1 and CDR2 from the germline V gene are LNHNV and YYDKDF (reference sequence). For the CDR3, the DNA is TGTGCCACCAGCAGAGGGTACAGCCAAGAGACCCAGTACTTC. Translation: CATSRGYSQETQYF.

The table lists this clone with a count of one. The CDR3 DNA reads as TGTGCCAGCAGTTTGGACAGGACCCTATACAATGAGCAGTTCTTC. Its translation is CASSLDRTLYNEQFF. The chain uses TRBV27 and TRBJ2-1; 7 bases agree with TRBD1. The germline V gene has CDR1 MNHEY and CDR2 SMNVEV (reference sequence). The CDR3 has 15 amino acids. V shed 3 bases, J shed 4 bases, and the junction held 6 bases outside the gene matches.

The chain joins TRBV30 to TRBJ1-1; D unresolved. The CDR3 is made up of 13 amino acids. Between the trimmed V and J ends, which lost 0 bases and 1 base, there was a span of 6 bases. Looked up from germline, CDR1 is GTSNPN and CDR2 is SVGIG (reference sequence). CDR3: CAWSVSRNTEAFF. DNA for the CDR3: TGTGCCTGGAGTGTAAGTAGGAACACTGAAGCTTTCTTT.

The chain uses TRBV5-6 and TRBJ2-1; TRBD1 matches 9 bases. Losses at the gene ends were 4 bases for V and 0 bases for J; bases not matched to a gene: 2. Germline CDR1 reads SGHDT; CDR2 reads YYEEEE. CDR3 length: 15 residues. CDR3: CASSRGQGSYNEQFF. The CDR3 region has the DNA TGTGCCAGCAGCCGGGGACAGGGCTCCTACAATGAGCAGTTCTTC.

This chain connects TRBV2 to TRBJ1-1; no clear D gene. The CDR3 has 13 residues. V was cut by 3 bases and J by 1 base, with 6 bases left in between. Per germline, CDR1 SNHLY and CDR2 FYNNEI. The CDR3 sequence: CASSDLRNTEAFF. CDR3 sequence (DNA): TGTGCCAGCAGTGATTTGCGGAACACTGAAGCTTTCTTT.

The chain links TRBV3-1 (or the pseudogene TRBV3-2) to TRBJ2-3, with D possibly matching TRBD2 (5 bases). Germline V gene sequence: CDR1 LGHDT, CDR2 YNNKEL (reference sequence). The CDR3 contains 14 residues. Trimming took 0 bases from V and 5 from J, leaving 9 bases between them. The CDR3: CASSQEAEVDTQYF. The CDR3 nucleotides are TGTGCCAGCAGCCAAGAGGCGGAGGTAGATACGCAGTATTTT.

The V and J genes are TRBV21-1 and TRBJ1-2; whether TRBD1, the table's D call, matches the DNA was not checked. TRBV21-1 is a recognized pseudogene. The length of the CDR3 is 13 residues. This chain's CDR3 is CAGNWDTHYGYTF. DNA of the CDR3: TGTGCCGGCAATTGGGACACCCACTATGGCTACACCTTC.

This rearrangement joins TRBV6-5 to TRBJ1-1; D is undetermined. The CDR3 runs 13 residues. With 6 bases removed from V and 1 base from J, the gap between germline ends came to 9 bases. CDR1 and CDR2 (germline): MNHEY, SVGAGI. CDR3 sequence (DNA): TGTGCCAGCAGCCTCGTCGGGAACACTGAAGCTTTCTTT. Its translation is CASSLVGNTEAFF.

The chain combines TRBV2 with TRBJ1-2; the D is unclear. Trimming shortened V by 0 bases and J by 8 bases, and 4 bases separated the two germline ends. Germline V gives CDR1 SNHLY, CDR2 FYNNEI. CDR3 length: 11 residues. CDR3 nucleotides: TGTGCCAGCAGTGAAGCCGGGGGCTACACCTTC. Translated, it gives CASSEAGGYTF.

V usage is TRBV2 and J usage is TRBJ1-1; D is uncertain. The CDR3 spans 13 residues. Trimming took 4 bases from V and 1 from J, leaving 7 bases between them. Germline V gives CDR1 SNHLY, CDR2 FYNNEI. The CDR3 spells CASSVTRNTEAFF. The DNA of the CDR3 is TGTGCCAGCAGTGTTACCAGGAACACTGAAGCTTTCTTT. Drawing the rest from reference TRBV2 and TRBJ1-1, the complete variable domain is EPEVTQTPSHQVTQMGQEVILRCVPISNHLYFYWYRQILGQKVEFLVSFYNNEISEKSEIFDDQFSVERPDGSNFTLKIRSTKLEDSAMYFCASSVTRNTEAFFGQGTRLTVV.

The rearrangement links TRBV7-2 to TRBJ2-6; D gene unclear. This CDR3 region has 17 residues. Germline lookup yields CDR1 SGHTA and CDR2 FQGNSA. The V end lost 2 bases, the J end lost 3 bases, and 14 bases lay between the germline ends. The CDR3 region has the DNA TGTGCCAGCAGCTTATTTACCCCAACTAATGGGGCCAACGTCCTGACTTTC. It translates to CASSLFTPTNGANVLTF.